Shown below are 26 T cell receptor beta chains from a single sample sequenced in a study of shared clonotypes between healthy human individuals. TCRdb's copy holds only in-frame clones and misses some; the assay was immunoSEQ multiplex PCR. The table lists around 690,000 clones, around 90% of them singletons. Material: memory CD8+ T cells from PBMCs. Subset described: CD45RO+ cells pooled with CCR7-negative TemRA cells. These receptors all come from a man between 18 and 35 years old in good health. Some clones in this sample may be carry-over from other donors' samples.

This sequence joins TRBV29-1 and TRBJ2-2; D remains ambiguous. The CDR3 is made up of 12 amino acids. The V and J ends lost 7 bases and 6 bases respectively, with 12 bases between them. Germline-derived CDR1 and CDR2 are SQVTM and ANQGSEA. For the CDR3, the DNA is TGCAGCGGTCTTTTTGGGGCCGGGGAGCTGTTTTTT. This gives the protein CSGLFGAGELFF.

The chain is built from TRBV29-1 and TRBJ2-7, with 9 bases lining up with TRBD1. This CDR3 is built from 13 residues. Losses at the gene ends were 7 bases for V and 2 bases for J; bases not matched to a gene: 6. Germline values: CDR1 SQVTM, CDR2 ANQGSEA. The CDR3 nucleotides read TGCAGCGCCGGACAGGGGACCACCTACGAGCAGTACTTC. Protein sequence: CSAGQGTTYEQYF.

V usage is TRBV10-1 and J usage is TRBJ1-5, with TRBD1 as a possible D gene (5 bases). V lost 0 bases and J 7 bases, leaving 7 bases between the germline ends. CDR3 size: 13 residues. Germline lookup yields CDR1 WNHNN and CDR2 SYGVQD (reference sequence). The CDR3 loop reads CASSESRDQPQHF. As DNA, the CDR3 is TGCGCCAGCAGTGAGTCGCGGGACCAGCCCCAGCATTTT.

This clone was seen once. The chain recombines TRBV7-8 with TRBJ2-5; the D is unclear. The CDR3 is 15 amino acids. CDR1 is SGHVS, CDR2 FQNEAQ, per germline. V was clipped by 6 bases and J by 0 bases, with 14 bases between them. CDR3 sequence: CASSGHVAYQETQYF. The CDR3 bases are TGTGCCAGCAGTGGCCATGTCGCATACCAAGAGACCCAGTACTTC.

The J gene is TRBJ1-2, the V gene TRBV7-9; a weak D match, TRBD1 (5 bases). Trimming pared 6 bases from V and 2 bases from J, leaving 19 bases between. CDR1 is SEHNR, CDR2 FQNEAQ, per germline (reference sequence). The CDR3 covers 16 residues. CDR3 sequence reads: CASSPPLAGTNYGYTF. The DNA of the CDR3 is TGTGCCAGCAGTCCACCCTTGGCAGGGACGAACTATGGCTACACCTTC.

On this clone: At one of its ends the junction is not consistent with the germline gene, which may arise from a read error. The chain's CDR3 is CASRLDRNVYGYTF. DNA of the CDR3: TGTGCCAGCAGGTTGGACAGAAACGTCTATGGCTACACCTTC. The chain recombines TRBV5-6 with TRBJ1-2, with D perhaps TRBD1 (6 bases). Looked up from germline, CDR1 is SGHDT and CDR2 is YYEEEE. This CDR3 is 14 amino acids long.

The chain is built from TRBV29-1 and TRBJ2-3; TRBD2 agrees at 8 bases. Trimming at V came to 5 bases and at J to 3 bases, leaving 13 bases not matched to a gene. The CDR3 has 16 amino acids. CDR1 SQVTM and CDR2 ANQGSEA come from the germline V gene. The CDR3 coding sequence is TGCAGCGTTAAAATTAAGCGGGAGCGGTATACAGATACGCAGTATTTT. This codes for CSVKIKRERYTDTQYF.

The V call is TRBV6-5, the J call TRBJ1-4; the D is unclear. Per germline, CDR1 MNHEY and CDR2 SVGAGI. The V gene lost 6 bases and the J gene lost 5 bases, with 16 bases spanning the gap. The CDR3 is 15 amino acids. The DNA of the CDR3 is TGTGCCAGCAGGCGGCTGAGGCAGATAAATGAAAAACTGTTTTTT. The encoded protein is CASRRLRQINEKLFF.

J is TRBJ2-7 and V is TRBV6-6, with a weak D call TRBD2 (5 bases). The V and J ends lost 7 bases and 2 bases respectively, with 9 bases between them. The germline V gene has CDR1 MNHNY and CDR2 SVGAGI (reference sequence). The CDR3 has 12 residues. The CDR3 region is CASIGDPYEQYF. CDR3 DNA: TGTGCCAGCATCGGGGATCCCTACGAGCAGTACTTC.

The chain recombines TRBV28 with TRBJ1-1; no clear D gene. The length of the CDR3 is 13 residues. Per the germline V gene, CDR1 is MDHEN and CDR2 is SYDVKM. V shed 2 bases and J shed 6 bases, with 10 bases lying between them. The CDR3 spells CASSLLSRSEAFF. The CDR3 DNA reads TGTGCCAGCAGTTTACTTTCCAGATCTGAAGCTTTCTTT.

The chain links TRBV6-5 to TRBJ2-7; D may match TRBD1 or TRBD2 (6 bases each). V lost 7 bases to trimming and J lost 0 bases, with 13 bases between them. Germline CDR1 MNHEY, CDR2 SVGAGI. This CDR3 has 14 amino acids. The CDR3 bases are TGTGCCAGCATCCCGGGGGCAGACTCCTACGAGCAGTACTTC. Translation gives CASIPGADSYEQYF.

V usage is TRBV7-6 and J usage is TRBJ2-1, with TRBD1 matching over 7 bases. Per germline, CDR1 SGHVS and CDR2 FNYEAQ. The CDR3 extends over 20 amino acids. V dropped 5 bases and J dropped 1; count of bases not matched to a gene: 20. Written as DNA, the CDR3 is TGTGCCAGCAGCCCACGACCACAATGGACAGGCTACTTTTCCTACAATGAGCAGTTCTTC. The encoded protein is CASSPRPQWTGYFSYNEQFF.

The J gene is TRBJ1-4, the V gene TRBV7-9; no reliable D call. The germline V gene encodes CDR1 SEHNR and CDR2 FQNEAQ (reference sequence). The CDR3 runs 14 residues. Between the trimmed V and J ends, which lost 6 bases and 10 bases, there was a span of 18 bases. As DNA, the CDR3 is TGTGCCAGCAGGAGCGGGGAGGGTGGGAGAAAACTGTTTTTT. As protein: CASRSGEGGRKLFF.

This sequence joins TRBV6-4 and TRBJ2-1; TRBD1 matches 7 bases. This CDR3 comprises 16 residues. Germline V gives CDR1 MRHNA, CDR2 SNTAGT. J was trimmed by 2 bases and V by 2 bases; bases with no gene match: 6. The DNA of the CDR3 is TGTGCCAGCAGTGACGGGAAGGGGACAGCCTACAATGAGCAGTTCTTC. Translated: CASSDGKGTAYNEQFF.

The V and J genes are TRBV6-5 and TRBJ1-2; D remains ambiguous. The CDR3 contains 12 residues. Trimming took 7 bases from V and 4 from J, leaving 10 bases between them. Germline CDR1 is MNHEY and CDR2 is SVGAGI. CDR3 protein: CASKSSVYGYTF. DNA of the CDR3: TGTGCCAGCAAATCCTCGGTCTATGGCTACACCTTC.

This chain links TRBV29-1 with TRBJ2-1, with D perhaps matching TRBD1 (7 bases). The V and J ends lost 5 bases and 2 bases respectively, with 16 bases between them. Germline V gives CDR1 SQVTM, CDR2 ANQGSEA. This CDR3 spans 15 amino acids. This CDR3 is CSVKPPRGAYNEQFF. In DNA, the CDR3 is TGCAGCGTTAAACCTCCCAGGGGGGCCTACAATGAGCAGTTCTTC.

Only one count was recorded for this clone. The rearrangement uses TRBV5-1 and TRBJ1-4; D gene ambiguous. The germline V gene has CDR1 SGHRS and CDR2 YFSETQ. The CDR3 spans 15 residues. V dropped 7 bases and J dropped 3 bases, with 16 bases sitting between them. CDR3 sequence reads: CASRVDRASNEKLFF. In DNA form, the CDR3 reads TGCGCCAGCCGGGTGGATAGGGCGTCTAATGAAAAACTGTTTTTT. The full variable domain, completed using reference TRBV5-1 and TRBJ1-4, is KAGVTQTPRYLIKTRGQQVTLSCSPISGHRSVSWYQQTPGQGLQFLFEYFSETQRNKGNFPGRFSGRQFSNSRSEMNVSTLELGDSALYLCASRVDRASNEKLFFGSGTQLSVL.

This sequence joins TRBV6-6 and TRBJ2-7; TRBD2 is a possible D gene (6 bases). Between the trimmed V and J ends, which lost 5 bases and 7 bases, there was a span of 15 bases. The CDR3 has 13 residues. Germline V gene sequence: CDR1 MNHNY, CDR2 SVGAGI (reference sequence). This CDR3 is CASSDYLGREQYF. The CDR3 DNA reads TGTGCCAGCAGTGACTACTTAGGGAGGGAGCAGTACTTC.

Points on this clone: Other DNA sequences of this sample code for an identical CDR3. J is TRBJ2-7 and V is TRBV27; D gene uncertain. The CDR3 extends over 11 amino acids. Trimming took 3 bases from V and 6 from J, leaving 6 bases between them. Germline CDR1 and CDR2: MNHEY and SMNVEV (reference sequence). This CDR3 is CASSLGPEQYF. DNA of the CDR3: TGTGCCAGCAGTTTGGGTCCCGAGCAGTACTTC.

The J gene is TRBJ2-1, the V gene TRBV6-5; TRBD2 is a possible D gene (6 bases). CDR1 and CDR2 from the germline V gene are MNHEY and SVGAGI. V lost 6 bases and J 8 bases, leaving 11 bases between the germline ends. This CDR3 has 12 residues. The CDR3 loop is CASSLTRDEQFF. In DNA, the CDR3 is TGTGCCAGCAGCCTGACTAGGGATGAGCAGTTCTTC.

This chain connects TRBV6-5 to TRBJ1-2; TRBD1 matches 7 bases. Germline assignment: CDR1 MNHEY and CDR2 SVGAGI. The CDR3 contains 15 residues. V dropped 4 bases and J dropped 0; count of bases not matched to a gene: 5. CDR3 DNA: TGTGCCAGCAGTTTACAGGGGAGGGCTAACTATGGCTACACCTTC. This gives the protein CASSLQGRANYGYTF.

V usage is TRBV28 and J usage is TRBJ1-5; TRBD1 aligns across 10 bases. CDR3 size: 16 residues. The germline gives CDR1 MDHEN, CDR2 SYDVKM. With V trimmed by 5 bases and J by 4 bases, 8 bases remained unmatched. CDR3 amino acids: CASSLRDRGSNQPQHF. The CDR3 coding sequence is TGTGCCAGCAGTCTCCGGGACAGGGGATCTAATCAGCCCCAGCATTTT.

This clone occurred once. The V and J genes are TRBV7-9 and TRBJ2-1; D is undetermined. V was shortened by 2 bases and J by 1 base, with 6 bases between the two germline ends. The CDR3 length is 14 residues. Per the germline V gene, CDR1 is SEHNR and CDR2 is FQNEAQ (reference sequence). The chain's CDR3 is CASSLRVSYNEQFF. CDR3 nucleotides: TGTGCCAGCAGCTTACGAGTTTCCTACAATGAGCAGTTCTTC.

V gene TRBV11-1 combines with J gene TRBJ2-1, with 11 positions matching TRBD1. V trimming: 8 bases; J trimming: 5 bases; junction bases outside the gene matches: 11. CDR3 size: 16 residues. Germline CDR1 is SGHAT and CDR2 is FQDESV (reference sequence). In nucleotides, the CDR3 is TGTGCCAGCCGACGTCCGGGACAGGGGGTCCACAATGAGCAGTTCTTC. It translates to CASRRPGQGVHNEQFF. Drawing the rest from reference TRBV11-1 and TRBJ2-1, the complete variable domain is EAEVAQSPRYKITEKSQAVAFWCDPISGHATLYWYRQILGQGPELLVQFQDESVVDDSQLPKDRFSAERLKGVDSTLKIQPAELGDSAMYLCASRRPGQGVHNEQFFGPGTRLTVL.

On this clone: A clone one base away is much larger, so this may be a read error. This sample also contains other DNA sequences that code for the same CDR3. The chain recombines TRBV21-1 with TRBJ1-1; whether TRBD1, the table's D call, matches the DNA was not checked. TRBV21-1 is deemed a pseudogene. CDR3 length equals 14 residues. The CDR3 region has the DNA TGTGCCAGCAGCAGGACAGGGTTAAACACTGAAGCTTTCTTT. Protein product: CASSRTGLNTEAFF.

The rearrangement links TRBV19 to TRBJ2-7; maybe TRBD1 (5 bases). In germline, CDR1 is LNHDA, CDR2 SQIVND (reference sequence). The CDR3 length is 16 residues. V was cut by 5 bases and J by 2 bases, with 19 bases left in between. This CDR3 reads CASSPRWGDTTYEQYF. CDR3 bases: TGTGCCAGTAGTCCCCGGTGGGGCGACACAACCTACGAGCAGTACTTC.